The 26 T cell receptor beta chains below all came from one sample that was sequenced in a study of glioma-infiltrating T cells after dendritic cell vaccination. Noted time point: after dendritic cell vaccination, including at tumor progression/relapse. TCRdb's table, derived via immunoSEQ multiplex PCR, lists solely in-frame clones and lacks some. The top ten clones hold approximately 5.5% of a sample with 99,000 or so clones, approximately 80% of them seen once. This sample comprised blood, obtained after dendritic cell vaccination. These receptor sequences come from a human donor with glioblastoma.

The chain combines TRBV4-1 with TRBJ1-3, with 7 positions matching TRBD1. CDR3 length: 16 residues. Germline V gene data show CDR1 as MGHRA and CDR2 as YSYEKL. Unmatched junction bases numbered 5, after V lost 2 bases and J lost 1 base. For the CDR3, the DNA is TGCGCCAGCAGCCAACTCAACAGGGGTTCTGGAAACACCATATATTTT. It is translated as CASSQLNRGSGNTIYF.

The chain uses TRBV28 and TRBJ2-7; perhaps TRBD1 as D (6 bases). Trimming removed 9 bases at V and 0 bases at J, with 18 bases between. Germline CDR1 is MDHEN and CDR2 is SYDVKM. This CDR3 comprises 15 residues. The CDR3 loop is CARWSGGGYSYEQYF. In nucleotides, the CDR3 is TGTGCCAGATGGTCTGGGGGCGGATACTCCTACGAGCAGTACTTC.

The CDR3 protein is CASSYGTGDYEQYF. For the CDR3, the DNA is TGTGCCAGCAGTTACGGGACAGGCGACTACGAGCAGTACTTC. The rearrangement uses TRBV6-6 and TRBJ2-7; 8 bases match TRBD1. The J segment lost 3 bases and the V segment lost 2 bases, leaving 3 bases of the junction unmatched. This CDR3 contains 14 residues. Looked up from germline, CDR1 is MNHNY and CDR2 is SVGAGI (reference sequence).

This clone was seen a few times. The V gene is TRBV10-3, the J gene TRBJ2-7, with 7 nucleotides matching TRBD1. In germline, CDR1 is ENHRY, CDR2 SYGVKD. The CDR3 runs 15 residues. J lost 1 base, V lost 2 bases, and 5 bases had no gene match. In DNA form, the CDR3 reads TGTGCCATCAGTGAGCACCCGGGACAGTCCTACGAGCAGTACTTC. Its translation is CAISEHPGQSYEQYF.

The chain recombines TRBV2 with TRBJ2-2; the match to TRBD1 covers 10 bases. Per germline, CDR1 SNHLY and CDR2 FYNNEI. The V gene end was trimmed by 6 bases and the J gene end by 7 bases; junction bases not matched to a gene: 8. The CDR3 is made up of 15 amino acids. The CDR3 loop reads CASSGDRGRGGELFF. Written as DNA, the CDR3 is TGTGCCAGCAGCGGCGACAGGGGGCGAGGCGGGGAGCTGTTTTTT.

This chain connects TRBV28 to TRBJ2-7, with TRBD1 identical over 7 bases. Germline values: CDR1 MDHEN, CDR2 SYDVKM. The CDR3 is 15 amino acids. Germline trimming cut 2 bases from V and 3 bases from J; bases unmatched to any gene: 7. CDR3 DNA: TGTGCCAGCAGTTTAGGCCAGGGGGAAAACTACGAGCAGTACTTC. Its protein is CASSLGQGENYEQYF.

This chain uses TRBV5-1 with TRBJ1-1, with D unresolved. The V gene lost 4 bases and the J gene lost 5 bases, with 15 bases spanning the gap. CDR1 is SGHRS, CDR2 YFSETQ, per germline. The CDR3 totals 14 residues. CDR3 sequence (DNA): TGCGCCAGCAGCGCGGAGCCCGAGGCGACTGAAGCTTTCTTT. It specifies CASSAEPEATEAFF.

The chain combines TRBV19 with TRBJ2-5; a weak D match, TRBD2 (6 bases). Germline-derived CDR1 and CDR2 are LNHDA and SQIVND (reference sequence). The CDR3 is 15 amino acids. Trimming took 6 bases from V and 7 from J, leaving 21 bases between them. CDR3: CASRPPGLPGGTQYF. The CDR3 DNA reads as TGTGCCAGTAGGCCCCCGGGACTTCCGGGCGGGACCCAGTACTTC.

The rearrangement links TRBV19 to TRBJ1-5, with a weak D call TRBD1 (6 bases). Between the trimmed V and J ends, which lost 3 bases and 4 bases, there was a span of 19 bases. Germline V gives CDR1 LNHDA, CDR2 SQIVND (reference sequence). CDR3 length: 17 residues. Here the CDR3 reads CASSILLGGSSNQPQHF. DNA of the CDR3: TGTGCCAGTAGTATTCTGTTAGGGGGATCATCAAATCAGCCCCAGCATTTT.

The V call is TRBV6-5, the J call TRBJ1-6, with 7 bases matching TRBD1. Germline V gene lookup returns CDR1 MNHEY and CDR2 SVGAGI. There are 14 residues in the CDR3. V was pared by 4 bases and J by 7 bases, with 4 bases of the junction left unmatched. CDR3 sequence: CASSSETGNSPLHF. The CDR3 bases are TGTGCCAGCAGTTCGGAGACAGGGAATTCACCCCTCCACTTT.

Only a few counts were recorded for this clone. This chain uses TRBV6-1 with TRBJ2-7, with TRBD1 matching 9 bases. The CDR3 length is 14 residues. V shed 6 bases, J shed 2 bases, and the junction held 5 bases outside the gene matches. The germline CDR1 and CDR2 sequences are MNHNS and SASEGT. The CDR3 protein is CASSTGTGTYEQYF. CDR3 coding DNA: TGTGCCAGCAGCACCGGGACAGGGACCTACGAGCAGTACTTC.

This chain uses TRBV28 with TRBJ1-2; 8 nucleotides agree with TRBD1. This CDR3 has 12 amino acids. Trimming took 6 bases from V and 8 from J; bases not matched to a gene: 5. Germline V gene sequence: CDR1 MDHEN, CDR2 SYDVKM. CDR3 nucleotide sequence: TGTGCCAGCAGACCCCCAGGGGGCGGCTACACCTTC. Amino acid sequence: CASRPPGGGYTF.

This clone has just one count. This chain joins TRBV5-1 and TRBJ2-6; 8 positions agree with TRBD1. Looked up from germline, CDR1 is SGHRS and CDR2 is YFSETQ. V was pared by 3 bases and J by 2 bases, with 10 bases of the junction left unmatched. The CDR3 contains 18 residues. The CDR3 sequence is CASSWSAGGLPGANVLTF. The CDR3 region has the DNA TGCGCCAGCAGCTGGTCGGCAGGGGGCCTCCCTGGGGCCAACGTCCTGACTTTC.

This rearrangement joins TRBV6-1 to TRBJ2-2, with 8 bases lining up with TRBD1. The V gene's germline CDR1 is MNHNS and CDR2 SASEGT. The CDR3 totals 15 residues. J was trimmed by 4 bases and V by 6 bases; bases with no gene match: 7. CDR3 sequence (DNA): TGTGCCAGCAGATTAGAAGACAGGGGCACCGGGGAGCTGTTTTTT. Amino acid sequence: CASRLEDRGTGELFF.

This chain connects TRBV10-3 to TRBJ2-1; D possibly corresponds to TRBD2 (6 bases). From germline, CDR1 is ENHRY and CDR2 SYGVKD. Trimming left V 4 bases short and J 7 bases short, with 23 bases between. The CDR3 loop spans 17 amino acids. CDR3 in DNA: TGTGCCATCAGTGGTGGCTCCGGGACTGAACCTATAAATGAGCAGTTCTTC. Its protein product is CAISGGSGTEPINEQFF.

The CDR3, as DNA: TGTGCCAGTAGTAGCGGACTAGCGGGAGTGATCTACAATGAGCAGTTCTTC. Translated, it gives CASSSGLAGVIYNEQFF. The genes are TRBV19 and TRBJ2-1; TRBD2 matches 13 bases. Looked up from germline, CDR1 is LNHDA and CDR2 is SQIVND (reference sequence). This CDR3 is built from 17 residues. The trim removed 4 bases at V and 3 bases at J, leaving 6 bases unmatched.

About this clone: Other nucleotide sequences in the sample specify the same CDR3. J is TRBJ2-6 and V is TRBV5-1, with D hard to call. The germline CDR1 and CDR2 sequences are SGHRS and YFSETQ. CDR3 length equals 14 residues. V lost 0 bases and J 1 base, leaving 2 bases between the germline ends. The CDR3: CASSLASGANVLTF. CDR3 bases: TGCGCCAGCAGCTTGGCTTCTGGGGCCAACGTCCTGACTTTC.

The V gene is TRBV27, the J gene TRBJ1-5; 8 bases match TRBD1. Germline assignment: CDR1 MNHEY and CDR2 SMNVEV (reference sequence). J lost 7 bases, V lost 2 bases, and 7 bases had no gene match. The CDR3 totals 15 residues. The CDR3 nucleotides are TGTGCCAGCAGTTTAGGAGGACAGGGTAGCCAGCCCCAGCATTTT. Its translation: CASSLGGQGSQPQHF.

The V gene is TRBV28, the J gene TRBJ2-1; D unresolved. Trimming pared 6 bases from V and 8 bases from J, leaving 11 bases between. This CDR3 spans 12 amino acids. The germline V gene has CDR1 MDHEN and CDR2 SYDVKM. CDR3 DNA: TGTGCCAGCAGCCCTTCCCCCCATGAGCAGTTCTTC. Translation: CASSPSPHEQFF. The complete variable domain, with remaining parts taken from reference TRBV28 and TRBJ2-1, reads DVKVTQSSRYLVKRTGEKVFLECVQDMDHENMFWYRQDPGLGLRLIYFSYDVKMKEKGDIPEGYSVSREKKERFSLILESASTNQTSMYLCASSPSPHEQFFGPGTRLTVL.

The rearrangement links TRBV7-3 to TRBJ2-1, with a tentative D call TRBD2 (6 bases). V lost 5 bases and J 9 bases, leaving 11 bases between the germline ends. This CDR3 is 12 amino acids long. Per germline, CDR1 SGHTA and CDR2 FQGTGA. DNA for the CDR3: TGTGCCAGCAGCCCCGTCGGGGGTGAGCAGTTCTTC. Its translation is CASSPVGGEQFF.

This clone was observed a few times. V gene TRBV5-1 combines with J gene TRBJ2-5, with 9 bases lining up with TRBD1. The CDR3 consists of 14 residues. Germline loops: CDR1 SGHRS, CDR2 YFSETQ. The V and J ends lost 3 bases and 3 bases, in that order; junction bases with no gene match: 3. The CDR3 nucleotides read TGCGCCAGCAGCTGGGGGACAGGGAAAGAGACCCAGTACTTC. As protein: CASSWGTGKETQYF.

The chain links TRBV4-2 to TRBJ2-3; 7 bases agree with TRBD2. The V gene end was trimmed by 1 base and the J gene end by 5 bases; junction bases not matched to a gene: 9. Germline V lookup: CDR1 LGHNA, CDR2 YNFKEQ. The length of the CDR3 is 16 residues. The CDR3 nucleotides are TGTGCCAGCAGCCAAGTAATTCTAGCGGTTCAAGATACGCAGTATTTT. Its protein is CASSQVILAVQDTQYF.

Only a few counts were recorded for this clone. The genes are TRBV27 and TRBJ2-7; possibly TRBD2 for D (6 bases). V was clipped by 6 bases and J by 8 bases, with 23 bases between them. The germline CDR1 and CDR2 sequences are MNHEY and SMNVEV (reference sequence). The CDR3 length is 15 residues. The CDR3 sequence: CASSPNYRDSEKQYF. The DNA of the CDR3 is TGTGCCAGCAGCCCTAATTACCGGGACTCCGAAAAGCAGTACTTC.

This chain uses TRBV7-2 with TRBJ1-1; a weak D match, TRBD1 (6 bases). CDR3 length: 14 amino acids. The V end was cut by 4 bases, the J end by 2 bases, with 11 bases between. Germline values: CDR1 SGHTA, CDR2 FQGNSA. The CDR3 sequence is CASSSGQTNTEAFF. The CDR3 nucleotides are TGTGCCAGCAGCTCCGGACAGACTAACACTGAAGCTTTCTTT.

The chain links TRBV29-1 to TRBJ2-1; 10 positions match TRBD2. Germline CDR1 and CDR2: SQVTM and ANQGSEA. J was trimmed by 5 bases and V by 2 bases; bases with no gene match: 3. This CDR3 has 14 residues. The CDR3 is CSVEWLAGDNEQFF. The CDR3 nucleotides read TGCAGCGTTGAATGGCTAGCGGGAGACAATGAGCAGTTCTTC.

The chain couples TRBV18 to TRBJ2-3; D not resolved. From germline, CDR1 is KGHSH and CDR2 LQKENI. The CDR3 totals 14 residues. V lost 4 bases to trimming and J lost 1 base, with 9 bases between them. DNA of the CDR3: TGTGCCAGCTCACTCAATACTGGCACAGATACGCAGTATTTT. Translating it yields CASSLNTGTDTQYF.